This T cell receptor (beta chain) was recovered during a study of T cells in localized non-small cell lung cancer. As concerns this clone: Antigen: not known.

Sequencing used immunoSEQ multiplex PCR; TCRdb keeps in-frame clones, though not all of them. The table lists about 11,000 clones, roughly 84% of them singletons. The CDR3 length is 15 residues. From germline, CDR1 is SGHVS and CDR2 FQNEAQ. The ends were cut back, 6 bases at V and 7 bases at J, with 19 bases in the middle. Study outcomes and limitations: Uninvolved adjacent lung showed peak T cell clonality, exceeding tumor.

The origin of this receptor is a male donor aged 60 or over with stage III lung adenocarcinoma. The sample in question was peripheral blood, obtained before any cancer treatment. The genes are TRBV7-8 and TRBJ2-1; maybe TRBD2 (7 bases). This chain's CDR3 is CASSPRAGARNEQFF. The CDR3 DNA follows: TGTGCCAGCAGTCCCCGGGCGGGGGCCCGAAATGAGCAGTTCTTC.